This T cell receptor beta chain appears in the sequencing data of a study of shared clonotypes between healthy human individuals. Findings and caveats of the study: Generation of non-shared clonotypes was less probable than generation of clonotypes shared by all four donors. The sampled material consisted only of blood, and tissue repertoires are likely to differ. Among several donors, approximately 5% of naive CD4 clonotypes were found in common.

Method: immunoSEQ multiplex PCR; TCRdb's copy keeps in-frame clones and lacks some. The sample contains around 720,000 clones, more than 70% of which appear only once. In its sample, this clone was seen once. Antigen: not known. Germline values: CDR1 MDHEN, CDR2 SYDVKM. V lost 5 bases and J lost 4, with 20 bases in between. The CDR3 is 16 residues long. The chain carries TRBV28 and TRBJ2-5; perhaps TRBD2 as D (5 bases). What was sequenced was memory CD4+ T cells sorted from blood. The subset is: CD45RA-negative fraction. The TCR originated in a woman aged 25 to 39 in good health. The CDR3 coding sequence is TGTGCCAGCAGTCTCCTTGGAGTGGGCGGGTTAGAGACCCAGTACTTC. Protein sequence: CASSLLGVGGLETQYF. Together with reference TRBV28 and TRBJ2-5, the CDR3 gives the full variable domain: DVKVTQSSRYLVKRTGEKVFLECVQDMDHENMFWYRQDPGLGLRLIYFSYDVKMKEKGDIPEGYSVSREKKERFSLILESASTNQTSMYLCASSLLGVGGLETQYFGPGTRLLVL.